This T cell receptor beta chain appears in the sequencing data of a study of naive and memory T cell subsets. Study-wide results and limits: Potentially, T cell activation and differentiation skew this RNA-based measurement.

Amplification of ligated cDNA took four PCR rounds with SP2 and nested alpha and beta constant primers. TCRdb analysed the UMI-ligation and nested PCR reads with MiXCR anew, one entry per CDR3 protein. The sample has some 21,000 distinct CDR3 sequences, approximately 6.5% seen once; the top ten hold roughly 6.2%. This CDR3 comprises 18 residues. With V trimmed by 0 bases and J by 5 bases, 11 bases remained unmatched. The germline CDR1 and CDR2 sequences are MNHEY and SVGAGI. This clonotype was observed at least ten times. Its antigen is not identified. Specified treatment: skin biopsy from PPD injection site in Mantoux-positive individual. TCR cDNA received a 3' ligated oligonucleotide that carried a UMI.

The sequence was collected from an adult in good health. Sample: skin, taken from a tuberculin skin test site. The V and J genes are TRBV6-5 and TRBJ2-2; 8 nucleotides align to TRBD2. DNA of the CDR3: TGTGCCAGCAGTTACTCCAGGTTGTGGACTAGCAAAACCGGGGAGCTGTTTTTT. Its protein product is CASSYSRLWTSKTGELFF.